This TCR beta chain was documented in a study of Graves' ophthalmopathy and Graves' hyperthyroidism. In this sample, this clonotype turned up many times. J was trimmed by 7 bases and V by 4 bases; bases with no gene match: 6. The CDR3 is made up of 14 amino acids. CDR1 is SGHVS and CDR2 is FQNEAQ in the germline V gene. Beta-chain TCR CDR3 regions were amplified from RNA transcripts. Second-round multiplex PCR followed a first-round RT-PCR using HTBI primers. TCRdb re-called the multiplex PCR reads with MiXCR, one entry per CDR3 protein. The table has about 600,000 distinct CDR3 sequences, about two fifths seen once.

The TCR comes from an adult man with Graves' hyperthyroidism. The V gene is TRBV7-8, the J gene TRBJ2-7; 11 nucleotides match TRBD1. Sequencing was performed on peripheral blood or thyroid tissue (not recorded which). Here the CDR3 reads CASSYRTGGYEQYF. In DNA, the CDR3 is TGTGCCAGCAGCTACAGGACAGGGGGCTATGAGCAGTACTTC.